Listed below are T cell receptor beta chains from one sample, sequenced in a study of cytomegalovirus exposure and HLA in healthy donors. Generated by immunoSEQ multiplex PCR, the TCRdb table keeps only in-frame clones and is missing some. The sample contains tens of thousands of clones, roughly nine tenths of which appear only once. The source material was PBMCs. The source of these receptors is a man between 18 and 35 years old in good health and CMV-seronegative. The CDR3 runs from the conserved cysteine through the conserved F or W. The D gene is left open where the match is weak. Expanded clones get a size class; other rows say once, few or many, or leave the size out.

>-|-|TRBJ2-5|TRBV6-5
TGTGCCAGCAGTTACTCGGGTGGCCACCCAGGGACCCAGTACTTC
CASSYSGGHPGTQYF
>-|-|TRBJ1-4|TRBV4-3
TGCGCCAGCAGCCAAGTGAGTATGACCGGGACACCAGAACTGTTTTTT
CASSQVSMTGTPELFF
>-|-|TRBJ2-5|TRBV7-2
TGTGCCAGCAGCTTAGGCAGGGGTCGGGAGACCCAGTACTTC
CASSLGRGRETQYF
>-|-|TRBJ2-3|TRBV5-1
TGCGCCAGCAGCTTTACTAGGCCGGGAGATACGCAGTATTTT
CASSFTRPGDTQYF
>TRBD1|-|TRBJ2-4|TRBV7-9
TGTGCCAGCAGCCTAAGGGGGGACAGGGACAAGTACTTC
CASSLRGDRDKYF
>-|once|TRBJ1-5|TRBV7-3
TGTGCCAGCAGCTTAATCGGGTCTGGTCAGCCCCAGCATTTT
CASSLIGSGQPQHF
>TRBD1|-|TRBJ2-7|TRBV4-2
TGTGCCAGCAGCCATGAGGCTACGTGGACAGGGGGCTACGAGCAGTACTTC
CASSHEATWTGGYEQYF
>-|-|TRBJ2-2|TRBV5-1
TGCGCCAGCAGCGGTAAGACGCCGCGAGGCACCGGGGAGCTGTTTTTT
CASSGKTPRGTGELFF
>TRBD1|-|TRBJ1-1|TRBV11-2
TGTGCCAGCAGTTTCATAGACAGGGGCGGCACTGAAGCTTTCTTT
CASSFIDRGGTEAFF
>-|-|TRBJ2-4|TRBV18
TGTGCCAGCTCACAGGGTCGAGGGAACATTCAGTACTTC
CASSQGRGNIQYF
>TRBD1|-|TRBJ2-7|TRBV2
TGTGCCAGCAATGGGGGCGGGACAGGTTCCTACGAGCAGTACTTC
CASNGGGTGSYEQYF
>TRBD1|-|TRBJ2-2|TRBV6-6
TGTGCCAGCAGTTACTTGACAGGGGCCGGGGAGCTGTTTTTT
CASSYLTGAGELFF
>-|-|TRBJ2-1|TRBV6-5
TGTGCCAGCGTAAAGGGGGAAGCGTTCAATGAGCAGTTCTTC
CASVKGEAFNEQFF
>-|-|TRBJ2-7|TRBV6-1
TGTGCCAGCAGTGAAGGTGGTAGGGGCGAGCAGTACTTC
CASSEGGRGEQYF
>-|-|TRBJ2-7|TRBV7-2
TGTGCCAGCCCGCAGGGTTTCACGTACGAGCAGTACTTC
CASPQGFTYEQYF
>TRBD1|-|TRBJ2-5|TRBV29-1
TGCAGCGTTGAAGACCCGAGACAGGGGCAGGAGACCCAGTACTTC
CSVEDPRQGQETQYF
>-|-|TRBJ1-4|TRBV18
TGTGCCAGCTCACCACTCCCAGGGAAGTCGGGTGAAAAACTGTTTTTT
CASSPLPGKSGEKLFF
>TRBD2|-|TRBJ2-5|TRBV4-3
TGCGCCAGCAGCCAAGACCTACCCTTTCCGGGAGGGGAAGAGACCCAGTACTTC
CASSQDLPFPGGEETQYF
>-|-|TRBJ1-1|TRBV7-9
TGTGCCAGCAGCACCGGACAGAACACTGAAGCTTTCTTT
CASSTGQNTEAFF
>-|once|TRBJ2-7|TRBV18
TGTGCCAGCTCGCCCCAACAGGGCCCATCGTACTTC
CASSPQQGPSYF
>TRBD1|-|TRBJ2-2|TRBV4-1
TGCGCCAGCAAACCGGGACAGGGGGCTACCGGGGAGCTGTTTTTT
CASKPGQGATGELFF
>TRBD1|-|TRBJ2-4|TRBV27
TGTGCCAGCAGGCGACAGGGCCAAAACATTCAGTACTTC
CASRRQGQNIQYF
>TRBD1|once|TRBJ2-7|TRBV6-1
TGTGCCAGCAGTATCAGACAGGGTTGGTCCTACGAGCAGTACTTC
CASSIRQGWSYEQYF
>-|-|TRBJ2-7|TRBV7-9
TGTGCCAGCAGCTCCCGACTGGTCTCCTACGAGCAGTACTTC
CASSSRLVSYEQYF